Given below is one TCR beta chain in context. The entry originates in a study of blood T cell repertoires in COVID-19. With 4 bases removed from V and 2 bases from J, the gap between germline ends came to 12 bases. There are 14 residues in the CDR3. Germline V gives CDR1 SGHNT, CDR2 YYREEE (reference sequence). As processed by the authors: It was from reference gene primer amplification that nucleated cell counts were estimated. The data were produced by immunoSEQ multiplex PCR, yet TCRdb's version contains in-frame clones alone and is incomplete. V and J calls and clone size are given by that table; D and trimming were obtained from the DNA. Among about 150,000 clones, around 90% were seen once, and the ten largest hold 0.9% to 0.95%.

The origin of this receptor is a woman aged 45 to 65 with acute or convalescent COVID-19. The sequenced material came from peripheral blood. V and J are TRBV5-4 and TRBJ1-1, with a possible D match to TRBD1 (6 bases). The DNA of the CDR3 is TGTGCCAGCAGCCTGGGGACATTTAACACTGAAGCTTTCTTT. Translating it yields CASSLGTFNTEAFF.